Each of the 22 T cell receptor beta chains below was sequenced from the same sample in a study of blood T cell repertoires in COVID-19. Using immunoSEQ multiplex PCR, the repertoire was profiled, and TCRdb retains in-frame clones only, with some absent. The table records about 140,000 clones, over 65% of them present only once. The sample taken for sequencing was peripheral blood. These receptors came from a human donor in a cohort sampled during active COVID-19.

Notes on this clone: Other DNA sequences in the same sample also yield this CDR3. The rearrangement uses TRBV7-9 and TRBJ2-1; TRBD2 aligns across 9 bases. This CDR3 has 15 amino acids. Germline V CDR1 and CDR2: SEHNR, FQNEAQ (reference sequence). The V gene end was trimmed by 5 bases and the J gene end by 8 bases; junction bases not matched to a gene: 10. CDR3: CASSGRPRGGHEQFF. The CDR3 DNA reads as TGTGCCAGCAGCGGGCGGCCGCGGGGGGGGCATGAGCAGTTCTTC.

The V call is TRBV29-1, the J call TRBJ2-5; possibly TRBD2 for D (6 bases). Trimming shortened V by 4 bases and J by 4 bases, and 10 bases separated the two germline ends. Germline V gene lookup returns CDR1 SQVTM and CDR2 ANQGSEA. The CDR3 is 12 residues long. CDR3 coding DNA: TGCAGCGTTGCGGGGGAAGGAGAGACCCAGTACTTC. It is translated as CSVAGEGETQYF.

The V call is TRBV3-1 (or the pseudogene TRBV3-2), the J call TRBJ1-3; the D gene is possibly TRBD1 (6 bases). Germline CDR1 LGHDT, CDR2 YNNKEL (reference sequence). CDR3 size: 16 residues. Trimming shortened V by 2 bases and J by 2 bases, and 13 bases separated the two germline ends. The DNA for the CDR3 is TGTGCCAGCAGCCAAACGTCGAAGGGGGCTGGAAACACCATATATTTT. Translation: CASSQTSKGAGNTIYF.

The V gene is TRBV27, the J gene TRBJ1-2; no definite D call. The germline V and J ends were trimmed by 3 bases and 4 bases, with 12 bases remaining between them. The CDR3 has 14 amino acids. Germline loops: CDR1 MNHEY, CDR2 SMNVEV (reference sequence). CDR3 loop: CASSLYGSFYGYTF. The CDR3 DNA is TGTGCCAGCAGTTTGTATGGGAGCTTCTATGGCTACACCTTC.

V gene TRBV7-2 combines with J gene TRBJ2-7; a weak D match, TRBD1 (7 bases). The CDR3 is 15 residues long. V lost 5 bases to trimming and J lost 3 bases, with 17 bases between them. In germline, CDR1 is SGHTA, CDR2 FQGNSA. CDR3 region: CASSLLPGGHYEQYF. CDR3 nucleotides: TGTGCCAGCAGCCTTCTTCCAGGGGGGCACTACGAGCAGTACTTC.

V is TRBV19 and J is TRBJ2-5; 9 positions match TRBD2. CDR1 is LNHDA and CDR2 is SQIVND in the germline V gene (reference sequence). This CDR3 has 14 residues. After removal of 5 bases from V and 0 bases from J, the junction contained 1 base not matched to a gene. This chain's CDR3 is CASSRLADQETQYF. CDR3 DNA sequence: TGTGCCAGTAGTCGACTAGCGGACCAAGAGACCCAGTACTTC.

V and J are TRBV6-1 and TRBJ1-1, with D perhaps TRBD1 (5 bases). The CDR3 is 11 amino acids. V was pared by 1 base and J by 11 bases, with 8 bases between. Germline V gives CDR1 MNHNS, CDR2 SASEGT. CDR3 DNA: TGTGCCAGCAGTGAAGAGGGGTCGGCTTTCTTT. It encodes CASSEEGSAFF.

This chain links TRBV3-1 (or the pseudogene TRBV3-2) with TRBJ1-1; D possibly corresponds to TRBD1 (5 bases). CDR3 size: 14 residues. The germline CDR1 and CDR2 sequences are LGHDT and YNNKEL (reference sequence). Trimming pared 0 bases from V and 5 bases from J, leaving 10 bases between. In nucleotides, the CDR3 is TGTGCCAGCAGCCAAGACATGGGGGGTACTGAAGCTTTCTTT. Its translation is CASSQDMGGTEAFF.

This chain links TRBV12-3 or TRBV12-4 with TRBJ2-3; 9 bases align to TRBD1. Trimming removed 4 bases from V and 14 bases from J; junction bases left unmatched: 7. The length of the CDR3 is 12 residues. The CDR3 sequence is CASSSNGQGWYF. The CDR3 bases are TGTGCCAGCAGTTCAAATGGACAGGGGTGGTATTTT.

The gene calls are TRBV28 and TRBJ1-5; TRBD1 is a possible D gene (5 bases). The CDR3 has 15 residues. V lost 5 bases and J lost 3, with 14 bases in between. Looked up from germline, CDR1 is MDHEN and CDR2 is SYDVKM. CDR3 coding DNA: TGTGCCAGCAGTCCCGGGGGAGGGAACAATCAGCCCCAGCATTTT. It translates to CASSPGGGNNQPQHF. Filled out from reference TRBV28 and TRBJ1-5, the complete variable domain reads DVKVTQSSRYLVKRTGEKVFLECVQDMDHENMFWYRQDPGLGLRLIYFSYDVKMKEKGDIPEGYSVSREKKERFSLILESASTNQTSMYLCASSPGGGNNQPQHFGDGTRLSIL.

The V gene is TRBV18, the J gene TRBJ2-3; D might be TRBD1 (5 bases). The V gene lost 2 bases and the J gene lost 6 bases, with 15 bases spanning the gap. The CDR3 length is 15 residues. Germline CDR1 KGHSH, CDR2 LQKENI. The CDR3: CASSPVIVGRDTQYF. The CDR3 nucleotides are TGTGCCAGCTCACCAGTTATCGTGGGGCGGGATACGCAGTATTTT.

This sequence joins TRBV30 and TRBJ1-6; D ambiguous. The CDR3 length is 13 residues. Germline V CDR1 and CDR2: GTSNPN, SVGIG (reference sequence). With 8 bases removed from V and 8 bases from J, the gap between germline ends came to 16 bases. CDR3 DNA sequence: TGTGCCCTGGAGCCGAAGCGAGATTCACCCCTCCACTTT. Its protein is CALEPKRDSPLHF.

The chain recombines TRBV28 with TRBJ2-2; D is undetermined. Between the trimmed V and J ends, which lost 5 bases and 5 bases, there was a span of 9 bases. The CDR3 is 13 residues long. Germline loops: CDR1 MDHEN, CDR2 SYDVKM. CDR3 protein: CASSPTETGELFF. As DNA, the CDR3 is TGTGCCAGCAGTCCCACAGAGACCGGGGAGCTGTTTTTT.

The J gene is TRBJ2-1, the V gene TRBV30; 7 bases fit TRBD2. CDR3 length: 14 residues. V lost 4 bases, J lost 8 bases, and 11 bases stayed unmatched. Germline CDR1 and CDR2: GTSNPN and SVGIG (reference sequence). CDR3: CAWKETGGFDEQFF. In DNA, the CDR3 is TGTGCCTGGAAGGAGACGGGAGGATTCGATGAGCAGTTCTTC.

This clone was picked up a small number of times. The gene calls are TRBV5-1 and TRBJ2-7, with D perhaps matching TRBD1 (6 bases). The V end lost 0 bases, the J end lost 4 bases, and 11 bases lay between the germline ends. The CDR3 extends over 14 amino acids. Germline-derived CDR1 and CDR2 are SGHRS and YFSETQ. In nucleotides, the CDR3 is TGCGCCAGCAGCTTGGAAGGGGGTGGGTACGAGCAGTACTTC. This encodes CASSLEGGGYEQYF. Full variable domain (outside the CDR3, taken from reference TRBV5-1 and TRBJ2-7): KAGVTQTPRYLIKTRGQQVTLSCSPISGHRSVSWYQQTPGQGLQFLFEYFSETQRNKGNFPGRFSGRQFSNSRSEMNVSTLELGDSALYLCASSLEGGGYEQYFGPGTRLTVT.

The genes are TRBV19 and TRBJ1-5, with TRBD1 matching 7 bases. Germline CDR1 LNHDA, CDR2 SQIVND (reference sequence). The V and J ends lost 6 bases and 0 bases, in that order; junction bases with no gene match: 5. This CDR3 contains 15 residues. CDR3 nucleotide sequence: TGTGCCAGTAGCGCAGGGGGAAATAGCAATCAGCCCCAGCATTTT. Translation gives CASSAGGNSNQPQHF.

This clone was seen only once. This chain connects TRBV2 to TRBJ2-2; 7 bases agree with TRBD1. With V trimmed by 5 bases and J by 7 bases, 13 bases remained unmatched. Germline V CDR1 and CDR2: SNHLY, FYNNEI. CDR3 length: 16 amino acids. In DNA form, the CDR3 reads TGTGCCAGCAGTCCATCTACAGGGGCCCCGGGCGGGGAGCTGTTTTTT. This translates into CASSPSTGAPGGELFF.

The genes are TRBV11-3 and TRBJ1-1; 10 positions match TRBD1. The ends lost 1 base at V and 4 bases at J; junction bases unmatched: 6. Germline values: CDR1 SGHNT, CDR2 YENEEA. This CDR3 spans 16 amino acids. The CDR3 protein is CASSLATGTGATEAFF. The CDR3 coding sequence is TGTGCCAGCAGCTTAGCCACCGGGACAGGGGCCACTGAAGCTTTCTTT.

The chain links TRBV30 to TRBJ2-1, with 10 positions matching TRBD2. This CDR3 contains 14 residues. V lost 5 bases, J lost 2 bases, and 3 bases stayed unmatched. Germline V CDR1 and CDR2: GTSNPN, SVGIG (reference sequence). For the CDR3, the DNA is TGTGCCTGGGACGGGACTAGCGCCTACAATGAGCAGTTCTTC. Its translation: CAWDGTSAYNEQFF.

The CDR3 here is CASSSTGGPLTDTQYF. The CDR3, as DNA: TGTGCCAGCAGTTCAACAGGGGGCCCCCTAACAGATACGCAGTATTTT. This chain links TRBV25-1 with TRBJ2-3; 9 bases line up with TRBD1. Germline V gene data show CDR1 as MGHDK and CDR2 as SYGVNS. V lost 5 bases and J lost 3; bases outside the gene matches: 9. CDR3 length equals 16 residues.

V is TRBV5-1 and J is TRBJ2-2, with 8 bases fitting TRBD1. CDR1 is SGHRS and CDR2 is YFSETQ in the germline V gene. The V segment lost 2 bases and the J segment 6 bases; nucleotides outside the gene matches: 12. This CDR3 region has 17 residues. CDR3 coding DNA: TGCGCCAGCAGCTTAGGGACAGGCCAAAGTCACGCCGGGGAGCTGTTTTTT. Its translation is CASSLGTGQSHAGELFF.

This chain uses TRBV19 with TRBJ2-5; 8 nucleotides match TRBD1. This CDR3 has 14 amino acids. Germline V CDR1 and CDR2: LNHDA, SQIVND (reference sequence). V lost 3 bases to trimming and J lost 3 bases; unmatched junction nucleotides: 3. The CDR3, as DNA: TGTGCCAGTAGTATTCGGACAGGGAAAGAGACCCAGTACTTC. Amino acids: CASSIRTGKETQYF.